This T cell receptor (beta chain) stems from a study of shared clonotypes between healthy human individuals. About the research overall: The cohort comprised a couple of women and a few men. Their ages spanned 18 to 49 years. Used for every donor were three CD4 naive, three CD4 memory, two CD8 naive and one CD8 memory plate. The study's findings and limits: Represented diversity, genetic and exposure-history alike, was limited by few donors. Between a few donors, naive CD4 clonotypes were shared at a level of about 5%.

Data came from immunoSEQ multiplex PCR; TCRdb stores just in-frame clones and leaves some out. The table lists about 2,100,000 clones, approximately 94% of them singletons, with roughly 1.7% in the top ten. The germline V gene has CDR1 LNHDA and CDR2 SQIVND (reference sequence). There are 12 residues in the CDR3. Trimming took off 4 bases at V and 7 bases at J, with 10 bases between the two ends. CD45RO-negative cells were positively selected for CCR7, leaving out terminally differentiated effector memory CD45RA+ cells. Concerning this clone itself: Its antigen remains unknown.

The genes are TRBV19 and TRBJ1-1; D perhaps matches TRBD1 (6 bases). The clonotype comes from a man aged 18-30 years in good health. Some clones in this sample may be carry-over from other donors' samples. The specimen was naive CD8+ T cells from PBMCs. The CDR3 DNA is TGTGCCAGTAGTACGGCGGGACATGAAGCTTTCTTT. Protein sequence: CASSTAGHEAFF.